The text below deals with one T cell receptor beta chain. The protocol was immunoSEQ multiplex PCR, while the TCRdb copy is restricted to in-frame clones and leaves out a portion. The sample lists roughly 70,000 clones, 80% to 85% occurring once. This entry is derived from a study of blood T cell repertoires in COVID-19. Study overall: Samples came from the United States, Italy and Spain, spanning acute and convalescent COVID-19.

The CDR3 is 14 residues long. V was cut by 9 bases and J by 4 bases, with 16 bases left in between. Germline values: CDR1 LNHDA, CDR2 SQIVND (reference sequence). The V gene is TRBV19, the J gene TRBJ1-5; D may be TRBD1 (6 bases). Sample: peripheral blood. This TCR derives from a human donor in a cohort sampled during active COVID-19. The DNA for the CDR3 is TGTGCCAGCAGCAGAGGACAGCCTAATCAGCCCCAGCATTTT. Encoded protein: CASSRGQPNQPQHF.